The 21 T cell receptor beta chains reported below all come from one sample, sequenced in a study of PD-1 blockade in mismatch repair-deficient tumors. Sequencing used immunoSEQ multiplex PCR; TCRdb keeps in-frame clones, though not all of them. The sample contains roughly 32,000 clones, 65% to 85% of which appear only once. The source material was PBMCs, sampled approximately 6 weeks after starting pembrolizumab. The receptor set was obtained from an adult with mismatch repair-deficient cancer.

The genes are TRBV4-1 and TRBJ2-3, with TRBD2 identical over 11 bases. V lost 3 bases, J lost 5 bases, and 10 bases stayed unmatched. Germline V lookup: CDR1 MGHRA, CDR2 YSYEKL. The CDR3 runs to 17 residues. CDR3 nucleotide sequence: TGCGCCAGCAGCCAGGCCGTTCTAGCGGGAGGCCAAGATACGCAGTATTTT. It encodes CASSQAVLAGGQDTQYF.

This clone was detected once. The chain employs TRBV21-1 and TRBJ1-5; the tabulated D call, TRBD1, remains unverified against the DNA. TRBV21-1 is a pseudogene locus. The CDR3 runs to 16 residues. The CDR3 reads CASSKGNRGHRQPQHF. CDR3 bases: TGTGCCAGCAGCAAAGGGAACAGGGGGCATCGACAGCCCCAGCATTTT.

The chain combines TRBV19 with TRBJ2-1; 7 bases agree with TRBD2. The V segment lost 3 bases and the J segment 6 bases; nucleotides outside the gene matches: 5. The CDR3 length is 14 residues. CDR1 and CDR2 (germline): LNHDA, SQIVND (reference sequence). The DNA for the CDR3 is TGTGCCAGTAGTATCTGGACTAGACGCAATGAGCAGTTCTTC. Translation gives CASSIWTRRNEQFF.

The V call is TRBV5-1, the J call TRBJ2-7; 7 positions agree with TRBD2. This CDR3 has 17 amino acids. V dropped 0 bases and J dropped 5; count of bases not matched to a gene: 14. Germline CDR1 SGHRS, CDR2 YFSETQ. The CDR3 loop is CASSLGAWDYPFDEQYF. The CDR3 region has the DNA TGCGCCAGCAGCTTGGGGGCGTGGGACTACCCTTTTGACGAGCAGTACTTC.

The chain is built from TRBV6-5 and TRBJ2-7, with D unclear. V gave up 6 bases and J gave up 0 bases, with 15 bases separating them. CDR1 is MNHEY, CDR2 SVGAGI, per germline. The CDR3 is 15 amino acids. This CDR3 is CASRPSGGSSYEQYF. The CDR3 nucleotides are TGTGCCAGCAGGCCGAGTGGCGGTAGCTCCTACGAGCAGTACTTC.

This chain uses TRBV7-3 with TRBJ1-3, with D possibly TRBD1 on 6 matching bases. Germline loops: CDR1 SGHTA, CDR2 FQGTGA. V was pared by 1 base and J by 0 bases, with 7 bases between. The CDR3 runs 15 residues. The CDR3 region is CASSLNRDSGNTIYF. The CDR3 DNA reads TGTGCCAGCAGCTTAAACAGGGACTCTGGAAACACCATATATTTT.

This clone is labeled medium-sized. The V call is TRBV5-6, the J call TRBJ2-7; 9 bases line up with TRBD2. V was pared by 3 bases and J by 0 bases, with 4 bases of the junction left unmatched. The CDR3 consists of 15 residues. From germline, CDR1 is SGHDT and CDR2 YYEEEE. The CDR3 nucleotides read TGTGCCAGCAGCTCTCTAGCGGGGCGCTCCTACGAGCAGTACTTC. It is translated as CASSSLAGRSYEQYF.

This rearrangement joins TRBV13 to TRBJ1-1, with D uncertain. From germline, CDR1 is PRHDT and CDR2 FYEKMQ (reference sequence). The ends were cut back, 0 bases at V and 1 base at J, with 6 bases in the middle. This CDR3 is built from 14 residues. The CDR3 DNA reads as TGTGCCAGCAGCTTAGGCCCAGGGAACACTGAAGCTTTCTTT. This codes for CASSLGPGNTEAFF.

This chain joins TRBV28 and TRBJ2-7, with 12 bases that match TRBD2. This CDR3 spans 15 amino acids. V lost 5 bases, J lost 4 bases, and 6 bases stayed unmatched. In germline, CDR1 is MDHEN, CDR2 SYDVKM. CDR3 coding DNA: TGTGCCAGCAGTGCGCCGACTAGCGGGGGATACGAGCAGTACTTC. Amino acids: CASSAPTSGGYEQYF.

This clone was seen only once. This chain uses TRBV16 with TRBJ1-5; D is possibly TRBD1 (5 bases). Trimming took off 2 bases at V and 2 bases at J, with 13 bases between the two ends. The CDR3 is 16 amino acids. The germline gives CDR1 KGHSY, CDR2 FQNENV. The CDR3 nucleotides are TGTGCCAGCAGCCAAACGACAGAGTCGCGCAATCAGCCCCAGCATTTT. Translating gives CASSQTTESRNQPQHF.

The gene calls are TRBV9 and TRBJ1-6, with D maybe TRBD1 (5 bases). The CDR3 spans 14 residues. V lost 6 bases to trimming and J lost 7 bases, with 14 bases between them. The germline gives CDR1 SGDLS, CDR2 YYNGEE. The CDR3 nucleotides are TGTGCCAGCAACCGCGGGGGTGTGAATTCACCCCTCCACTTT. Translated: CASNRGGVNSPLHF. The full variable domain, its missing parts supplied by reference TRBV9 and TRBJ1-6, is DSGVTQTPKHLITATGQRVTLRCSPRSGDLSVYWYQQSLDQGLQFLIQYYNGEERAKGNILERFSAQQFPDLHSELNLSSLELGDSALYFCASNRGGVNSPLHFGNGTRLTVT.

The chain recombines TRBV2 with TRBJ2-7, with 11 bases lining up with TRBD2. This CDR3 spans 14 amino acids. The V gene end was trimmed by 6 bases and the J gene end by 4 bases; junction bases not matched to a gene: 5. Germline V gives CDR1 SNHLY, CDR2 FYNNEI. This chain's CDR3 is CASRETSGIYEQYF. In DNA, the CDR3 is TGTGCCAGCAGGGAGACTAGCGGGATATACGAGCAGTACTTC.

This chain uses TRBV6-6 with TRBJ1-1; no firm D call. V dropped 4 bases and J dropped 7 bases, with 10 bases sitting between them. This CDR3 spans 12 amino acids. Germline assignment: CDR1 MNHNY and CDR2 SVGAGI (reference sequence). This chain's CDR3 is CASSWQRDEAFF. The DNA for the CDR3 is TGTGCCAGCAGTTGGCAGAGGGATGAAGCTTTCTTT.

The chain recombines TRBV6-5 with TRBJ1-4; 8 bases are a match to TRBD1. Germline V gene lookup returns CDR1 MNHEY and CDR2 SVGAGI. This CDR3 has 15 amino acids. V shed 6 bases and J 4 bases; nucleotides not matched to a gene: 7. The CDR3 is CASSPRGLNNEKLFF. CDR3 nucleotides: TGTGCCAGCAGCCCCAGGGGGCTCAATAATGAAAAACTGTTTTTT.

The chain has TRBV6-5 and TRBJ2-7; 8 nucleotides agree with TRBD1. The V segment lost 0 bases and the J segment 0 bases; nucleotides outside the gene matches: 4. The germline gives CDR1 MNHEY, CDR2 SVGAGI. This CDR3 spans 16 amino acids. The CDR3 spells CASSYSMTGASYEQYF. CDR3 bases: TGTGCCAGCAGTTACTCGATGACAGGGGCCTCCTACGAGCAGTACTTC.

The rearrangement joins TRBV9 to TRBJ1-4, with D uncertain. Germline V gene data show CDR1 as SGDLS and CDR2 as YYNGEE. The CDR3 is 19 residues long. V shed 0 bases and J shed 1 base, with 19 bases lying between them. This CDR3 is CASSVGRRADGETNEKLFF. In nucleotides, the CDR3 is TGTGCCAGCAGCGTAGGCCGACGTGCGGATGGAGAAACTAATGAAAAACTGTTTTTT.

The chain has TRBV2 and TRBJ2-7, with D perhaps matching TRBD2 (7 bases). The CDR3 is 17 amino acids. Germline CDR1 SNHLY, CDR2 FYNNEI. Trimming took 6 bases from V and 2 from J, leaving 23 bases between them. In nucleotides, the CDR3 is TGTGCCAGCAGCGAACTCGTGGGGGGGGGCCAGACCTACGAGCAGTACTTC. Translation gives CASSELVGGGQTYEQYF.

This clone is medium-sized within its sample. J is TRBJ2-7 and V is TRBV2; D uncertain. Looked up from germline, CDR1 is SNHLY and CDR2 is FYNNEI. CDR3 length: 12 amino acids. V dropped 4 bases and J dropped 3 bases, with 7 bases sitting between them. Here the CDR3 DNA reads TGTGCCAGCAGTGTTGGCATCTACGAGCAGTACTTC. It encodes CASSVGIYEQYF.

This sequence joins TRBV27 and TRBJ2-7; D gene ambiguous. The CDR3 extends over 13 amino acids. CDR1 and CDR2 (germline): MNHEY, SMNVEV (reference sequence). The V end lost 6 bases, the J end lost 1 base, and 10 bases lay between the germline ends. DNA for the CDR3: TGTGCCAGCAGCCCTCAGCGTTCCTACGAGCAGTACTTC. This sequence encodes CASSPQRSYEQYF.

The CDR3, as DNA: TGTGCTAGTGGTTTGGTAGGGGGAAACACCGGGGAGCTGTTTTTT. Its protein product is CASGLVGGNTGELFF. V gene TRBV12-5 combines with J gene TRBJ2-2; TRBD1 might be the D (6 bases). Germline CDR1 is LGHNT and CDR2 is FRNRAP. CDR3 length equals 15 residues. With 0 bases removed from V and 2 bases from J, the gap between germline ends came to 7 bases.

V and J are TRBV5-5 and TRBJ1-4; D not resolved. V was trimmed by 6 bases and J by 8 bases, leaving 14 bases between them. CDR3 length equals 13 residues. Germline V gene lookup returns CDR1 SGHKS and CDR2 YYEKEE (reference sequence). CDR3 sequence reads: CASMERVEEKLFF. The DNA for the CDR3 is TGTGCCAGCATGGAGAGGGTCGAGGAAAAACTGTTTTTT.